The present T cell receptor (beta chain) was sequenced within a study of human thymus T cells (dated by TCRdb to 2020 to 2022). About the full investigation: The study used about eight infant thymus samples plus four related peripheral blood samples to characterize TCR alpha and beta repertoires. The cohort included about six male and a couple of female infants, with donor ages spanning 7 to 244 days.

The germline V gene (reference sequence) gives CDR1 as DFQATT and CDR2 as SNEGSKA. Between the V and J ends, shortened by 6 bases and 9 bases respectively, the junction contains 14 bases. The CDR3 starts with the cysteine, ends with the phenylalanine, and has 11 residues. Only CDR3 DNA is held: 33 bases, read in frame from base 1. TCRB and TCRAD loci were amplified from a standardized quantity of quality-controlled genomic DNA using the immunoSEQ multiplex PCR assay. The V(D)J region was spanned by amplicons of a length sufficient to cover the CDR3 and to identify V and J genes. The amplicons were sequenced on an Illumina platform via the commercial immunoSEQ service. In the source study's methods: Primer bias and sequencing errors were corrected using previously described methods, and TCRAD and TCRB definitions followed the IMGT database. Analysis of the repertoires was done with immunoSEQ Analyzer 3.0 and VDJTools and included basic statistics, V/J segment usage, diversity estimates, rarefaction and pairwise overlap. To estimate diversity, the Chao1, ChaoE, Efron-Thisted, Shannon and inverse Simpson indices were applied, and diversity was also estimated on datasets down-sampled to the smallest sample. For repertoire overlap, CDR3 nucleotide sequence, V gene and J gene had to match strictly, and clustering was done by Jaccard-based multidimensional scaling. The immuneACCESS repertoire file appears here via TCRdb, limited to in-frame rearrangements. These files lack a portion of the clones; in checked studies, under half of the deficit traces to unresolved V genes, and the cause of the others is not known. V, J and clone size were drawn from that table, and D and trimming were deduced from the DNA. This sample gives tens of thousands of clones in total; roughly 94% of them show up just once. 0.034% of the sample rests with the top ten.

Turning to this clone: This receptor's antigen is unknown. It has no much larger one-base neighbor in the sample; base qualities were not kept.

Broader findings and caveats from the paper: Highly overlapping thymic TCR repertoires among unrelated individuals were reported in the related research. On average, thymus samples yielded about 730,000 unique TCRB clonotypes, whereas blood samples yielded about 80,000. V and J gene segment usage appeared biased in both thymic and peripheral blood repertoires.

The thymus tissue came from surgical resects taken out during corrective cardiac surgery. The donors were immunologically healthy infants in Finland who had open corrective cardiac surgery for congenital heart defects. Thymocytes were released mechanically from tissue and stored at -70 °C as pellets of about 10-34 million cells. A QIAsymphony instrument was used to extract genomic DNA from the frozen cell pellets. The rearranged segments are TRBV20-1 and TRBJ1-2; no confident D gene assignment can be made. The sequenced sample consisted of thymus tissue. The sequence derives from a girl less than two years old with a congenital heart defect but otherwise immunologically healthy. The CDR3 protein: CSAPRATCYTF. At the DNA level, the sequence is TGCAGTGCCCCCCGAGCCACTTGCTACACCTTC.